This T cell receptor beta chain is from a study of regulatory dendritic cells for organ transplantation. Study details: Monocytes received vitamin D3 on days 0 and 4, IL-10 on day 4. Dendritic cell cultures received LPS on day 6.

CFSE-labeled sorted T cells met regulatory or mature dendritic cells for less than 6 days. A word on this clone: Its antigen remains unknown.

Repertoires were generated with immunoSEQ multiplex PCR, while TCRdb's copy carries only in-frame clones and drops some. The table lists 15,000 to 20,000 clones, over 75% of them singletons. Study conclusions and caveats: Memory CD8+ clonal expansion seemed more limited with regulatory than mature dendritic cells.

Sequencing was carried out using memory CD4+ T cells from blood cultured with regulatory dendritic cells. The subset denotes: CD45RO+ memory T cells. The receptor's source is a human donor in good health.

CDR3 DNA sequence: TGTGCCAGTTACGTAGCGGAGCAAGAGACCCAGTACTTC. Its protein product is CASYVAEQETQYF. The chain uses TRBV6-5 and TRBJ2-5, with D possibly matching TRBD2 (6 bases). CDR1 and CDR2 (germline): MNHEY, SVGAGI. V lost 9 bases to trimming and J lost 2 bases, with 13 bases between them. This CDR3 contains 13 residues.